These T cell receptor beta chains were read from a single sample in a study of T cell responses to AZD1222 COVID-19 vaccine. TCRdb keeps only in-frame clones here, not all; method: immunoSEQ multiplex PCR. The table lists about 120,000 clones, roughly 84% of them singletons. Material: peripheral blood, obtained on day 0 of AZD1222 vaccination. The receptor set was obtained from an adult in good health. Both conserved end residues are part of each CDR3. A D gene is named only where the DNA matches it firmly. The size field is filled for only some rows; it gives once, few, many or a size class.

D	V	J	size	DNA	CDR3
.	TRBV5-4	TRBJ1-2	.	TGTGCCAGCAGCTTGGCCCCAAAGAGTGACTATGGCTACACCTTC	CASSLAPKSDYGYTF
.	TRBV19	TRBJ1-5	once	TGTGCCAGCCACCCCCGGACAGCGTACAATCAGCCCCAGCATTTT	CASHPRTAYNQPQHF
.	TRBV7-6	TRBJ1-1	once	TGTGCCAGCAGCTCCGTCCAGGACACTGAAGCTTTCTTT	CASSSVQDTEAFF
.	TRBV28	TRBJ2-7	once	TGTGCCAGCAGTGCTCCTTCTACCGCCATGCAAGAGCAGTACTTC	CASSAPSTAMQEQYF
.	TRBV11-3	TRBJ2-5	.	TGTGCCAGCAGCTTATGGGTCCGGACGGAGAGGCTAGAAGAGACCCAGTACTTC	CASSLWVRTERLEETQYF
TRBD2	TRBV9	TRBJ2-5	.	TGTGCCAGCAGCACGACTGGTAGCGGGGGTGAGACCCAGTACTTC	CASSTTGSGGETQYF
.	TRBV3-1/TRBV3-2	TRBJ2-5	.	TGTGCCAGCAGCCAAAATACAGGGAAAGAGACCCAGTACTTC	CASSQNTGKETQYF
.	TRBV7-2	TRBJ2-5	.	TGTGCCAGCAGCGCCAGAGGGTTTGGGGAGACCCAGTACTTC	CASSARGFGETQYF
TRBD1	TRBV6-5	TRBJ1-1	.	TGTGCCAGCAGACAACAGGGGACTGAAGCTTTCTTT	CASRQQGTEAFF
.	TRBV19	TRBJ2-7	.	TGTGCCAGTAGGGACCCGGGACGGAGCTCCTACGAGCAGTACTTC	CASRDPGRSSYEQYF
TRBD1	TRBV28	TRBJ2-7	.	TGTGCCAGCAGTTTAAGACAGGGCTACTACGAGCAGTACTTC	CASSLRQGYYEQYF
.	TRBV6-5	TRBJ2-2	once	TGTGCCAGTTGGAAGGGAACGGACGGGGAGCTGTTTTTT	CASWKGTDGELFF
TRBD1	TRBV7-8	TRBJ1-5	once	TGTGCCAGCAGACTCAGGGGGAGAGATCAGCCCCAGCATTTT	CASRLRGRDQPQHF
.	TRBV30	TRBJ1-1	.	TGTGCCTGGAGTGTACGAGGACTTTTGGGCACTGAAGCTTTCTTT	CAWSVRGLLGTEAFF
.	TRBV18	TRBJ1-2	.	TGTGCCAGCTCACCACAGTCTGAGAGGGGCTACACCTTC	CASSPQSERGYTF
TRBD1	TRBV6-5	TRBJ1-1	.	TGTGCCAGCAGTTACCCGACAGGGGAGGGCACTGAAGCTTTCTTT	CASSYPTGEGTEAFF
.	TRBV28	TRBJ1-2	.	TGTGCCAGCACCACCGACGGAGGGAACTATGGCTACACCTTC	CASTTDGGNYGYTF
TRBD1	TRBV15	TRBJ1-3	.	TGTGCCACCAGCAGAGTGGGGCAGGGGGCTCACACCATATATTTT	CATSRVGQGAHTIYF
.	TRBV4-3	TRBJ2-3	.	TGCGCCAGCAGCCAAGTAGGAGTTAGCACAGATACGCAGTATTTT	CASSQVGVSTDTQYF
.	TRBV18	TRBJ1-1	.	TGTGCCAGCTCACCCCGACAGGATTACACTGAAGCTTTCTTT	CASSPRQDYTEAFF
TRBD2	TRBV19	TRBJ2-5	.	TGTGCCGCGGGAGGGGGGACTAGGCTCGAGACCCAGTACTTC	CAAGGGTRLETQYF
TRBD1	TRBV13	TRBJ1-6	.	TGTGCCAGCAGCCCCGGGACAGGGAATAATTCACCCCTCCACTTT	CASSPGTGNNSPLHF
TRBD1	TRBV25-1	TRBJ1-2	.	TGTGCCAGCAGGGGACAGGGGCGAGGTGGCTACACCTTC	CASRGQGRGGYTF
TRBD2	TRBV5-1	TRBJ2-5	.	TGCGCCAGCAGCTTGGGGCTAGCGGGGTCCCAGTACTTC	CASSLGLAGSQYF
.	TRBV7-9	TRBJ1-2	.	TGTGCCAGCAGCACCCCCATCAGGGGCCGTAACTCTTATGGCTACACCTTC	CASSTPIRGRNSYGYTF
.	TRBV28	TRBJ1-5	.	TGTGCCAGCAGTTTAGATGGGGGGTGGAGCAATCAGCCCCAGCATTTT	CASSLDGGWSNQPQHF
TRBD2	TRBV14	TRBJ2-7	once	TGTGCCAGCAGCCCGACTAGCACGGGCGAGCAGTACTTC	CASSPTSTGEQYF
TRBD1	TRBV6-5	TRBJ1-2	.	TGTGCCAGCAGTTACTCAGGGACAGGGGGCGGCTATGGCTACACCTTC	CASSYSGTGGGYGYTF
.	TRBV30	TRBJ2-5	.	TGTGCCTGGAGTGTAAAAACGACAATGGAGAAGAAGTACTTC	CAWSVKTTMEKKYF
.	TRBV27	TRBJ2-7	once	TGTGCCAGCGGCGGCCTCGCGTCCTACGAGCAGTACTTC	CASGGLASYEQYF
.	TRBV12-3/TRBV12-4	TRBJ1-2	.	TGTGCCAGCAGGGACCCAGGGTATGGGGGCTACACCTTC	CASRDPGYGGYTF
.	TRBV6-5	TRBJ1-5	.	TGTGCCAGCAGTTACCCCAGGCAGCCCCAGCATTTT	CASSYPRQPQHF
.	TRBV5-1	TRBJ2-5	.	TGCGCCAGCAGCCATTATGCGACAGGCGATCAAGAGACCCAGTACTTC	CASSHYATGDQETQYF
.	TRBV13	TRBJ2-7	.	TGTGCCAGCAGCCCCAGCCCGACTAGAGGTCTGTACGAGCAGTACTTC	CASSPSPTRGLYEQYF
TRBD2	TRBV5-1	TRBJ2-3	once	TGCGCCAGCAGCCGCCCCTACAGCGTTACTAGCGGGGGAGCCACAGATACGCAGTATTTT	CASSRPYSVTSGGATDTQYF
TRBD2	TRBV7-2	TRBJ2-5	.	TGTGCCAGCAGCTTAGGAGCGTCTAGCGGGGGGAGGGAGACCCAGTACTTC	CASSLGASSGGRETQYF
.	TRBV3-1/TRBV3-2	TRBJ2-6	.	TGTGCCAGCAGCCCTCAGACAGGTTTTATCTCTGGGGCCAACGTCCTGACTTTC	CASSPQTGFISGANVLTF
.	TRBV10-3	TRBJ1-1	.	TGTGCCACATGTCCGGGCCGCACTGAAGCTTTCTTT	CATCPGRTEAFF
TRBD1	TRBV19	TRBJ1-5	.	TGTGCCAGTAGTATACAGGGGGGACAGCCCCAGCATTTT	CASSIQGGQPQHF
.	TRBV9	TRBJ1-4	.	TGTGCCAGCAGCGTAGGCGGGGGTGGTGAAAAACTGTTTTTT	CASSVGGGGEKLFF
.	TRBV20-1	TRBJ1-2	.	TGCAGTGCTAGTAAGGGAGACGGAGGCTATGGCTACACCTTC	CSASKGDGGYGYTF
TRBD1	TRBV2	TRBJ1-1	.	TGTGCCAGCAGTCTGGACAGGGGCACTGAAGCTTTCTTT	CASSLDRGTEAFF
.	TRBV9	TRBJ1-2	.	TGTGCCAGCAGCGCCCCACCTAACTATGGCTACACCTTC	CASSAPPNYGYTF
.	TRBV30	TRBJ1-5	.	TGTGCCTGGAGTGTACGCGGTGATCAGCCCCAGCATTTT	CAWSVRGDQPQHF
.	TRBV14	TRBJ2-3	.	TGTGCCAGCAGCCAATCCGAAGGGGATACGCAGTATTTT	CASSQSEGDTQYF
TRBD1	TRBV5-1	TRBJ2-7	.	TGCGCCAGCAGCTTGGGGACAGGGTTCCAATCCTCCTACGAGCAGTACTTC	CASSLGTGFQSSYEQYF
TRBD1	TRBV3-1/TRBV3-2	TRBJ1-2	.	TGTGCCAGCAGCCAAGATTCGAGAGGACAGGATGTCTATGGCTACACCTTC	CASSQDSRGQDVYGYTF
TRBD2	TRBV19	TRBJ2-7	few	TGTGCCAGTAGTCCCCGGACTAGTTGGGAGCAGTACTTC	CASSPRTSWEQYF
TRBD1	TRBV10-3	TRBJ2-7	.	TGTGCCATCAGGGGGACAGATAACTCCTACGAGCAGTACTTC	CAIRGTDNSYEQYF
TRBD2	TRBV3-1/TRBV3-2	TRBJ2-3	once	TGTGCCAGCAGCCAATCAACTAGCGCAGATACGCAGTATTTT	CASSQSTSADTQYF
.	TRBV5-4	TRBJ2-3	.	TGTGCCAGCAGCGTGTTGGGGGGGCAAGGCACAGATACGCAGTATTTT	CASSVLGGQGTDTQYF
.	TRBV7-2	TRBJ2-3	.	TGTGCCAGCAGCCCGAGCGCCTTACCCACAGATACGCAGTATTTT	CASSPSALPTDTQYF
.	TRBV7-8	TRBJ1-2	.	TGTGCCAGCAGCTTAGATAAGGGGTTTAACTATGGCTACACCTTC	CASSLDKGFNYGYTF
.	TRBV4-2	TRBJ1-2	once	TGTGCCAGCAGCCAAGCTCCGTCCCGGGGCAGCTATGGCTACACCTTC	CASSQAPSRGSYGYTF
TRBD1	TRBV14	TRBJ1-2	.	TGTGCCAGCAGCCAGCATGTACCCGGGACAGTAAGATATGGCTACACCTTC	CASSQHVPGTVRYGYTF
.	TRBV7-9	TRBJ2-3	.	TGTGCCAGCAGCACGGGCCACACAGATACGCAGTATTTT	CASSTGHTDTQYF
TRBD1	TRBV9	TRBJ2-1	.	TGTGCCAGCAGCTCGAGCCGGGACAGGGCTAGCAATGAGCAGTTCTTC	CASSSSRDRASNEQFF
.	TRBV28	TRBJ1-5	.	TGTGCCAGCAGTTTCCAGGTGGGTCCCAATCAGCCCCAGCATTTT	CASSFQVGPNQPQHF
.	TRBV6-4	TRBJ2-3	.	TGTGCCAGCAGTGAGGGGACGGCCCGGGGAACGCAGTATTTT	CASSEGTARGTQYF